These 28 T cell receptor beta chains were sequenced from one sample in a study of blood T cell repertoires in COVID-19. This table comes from immunoSEQ multiplex PCR, and its TCRdb copy is limited to in-frame clones, with some not included. The data contain 210,000 or so clones, around 92% of them singletons. Sample: peripheral blood. All receptors derive from a man aged 25 to 40 with acute or convalescent COVID-19.

The gene calls are TRBV12-5 and TRBJ2-3, with D uncertain. The CDR3 sequence is 13 residues long. V gave up 5 bases and J gave up 2 bases, with 8 bases separating them. CDR1 and CDR2 (germline): LGHNT, FRNRAP. The CDR3: CASGLYSTDTQYF. Here the CDR3 DNA reads TGTGCTAGTGGTCTTTACTCCACAGATACGCAGTATTTT.

J is TRBJ2-3 and V is TRBV28; 9 nucleotides agree with TRBD2. The CDR3 has 16 amino acids. V shed 8 bases, J shed 3 bases, and the junction held 12 bases outside the gene matches. Germline lookup yields CDR1 MDHEN and CDR2 SYDVKM. The CDR3 bases are TGTGCCAGCCGAGGGCTTAGCGGGAGATTTACAGATACGCAGTATTTT. It encodes CASRGLSGRFTDTQYF. The whole variable domain, filled in from reference TRBV28 and TRBJ2-3, reads DVKVTQSSRYLVKRTGEKVFLECVQDMDHENMFWYRQDPGLGLRLIYFSYDVKMKEKGDIPEGYSVSREKKERFSLILESASTNQTSMYLCASRGLSGRFTDTQYFGPGTRLTVL.

The V call is TRBV11-2, the J call TRBJ2-1, with 7 bases that match TRBD2. V shed 2 bases and J 4 bases; nucleotides not matched to a gene: 8. The V gene's germline CDR1 is SGHAT and CDR2 FQNNGV. The CDR3 sequence is 16 residues long. The DNA of the CDR3 is TGTGCCAGCAGCTTACTGGCTAGCGGAAATTACAATGAGCAGTTCTTC. The encoded protein is CASSLLASGNYNEQFF.

DNA for the CDR3: TGTGCCATCGGAGCGGGTACACTGGCTAGCACAGATACGCAGTATTTT. Translation gives CAIGAGTLASTDTQYF. The gene calls are TRBV19 and TRBJ2-3, with a tentative D call TRBD2 (6 bases). CDR3 length: 16 residues. The V end lost 10 bases, the J end lost 0 bases, and 20 bases lay between the germline ends. CDR1 LNHDA and CDR2 SQIVND come from the germline V gene (reference sequence).

The gene calls are TRBV7-9 and TRBJ1-1; possibly TRBD1 for D (6 bases). V was shortened by 5 bases and J by 4 bases, with 14 bases between the two germline ends. The CDR3 is 14 amino acids. Germline CDR1 and CDR2: SEHNR and FQNEAQ (reference sequence). DNA for the CDR3: TGTGCCAGCAGCCGTACAGGGAGGGGCACTGAAGCTTTCTTT. Encoded protein: CASSRTGRGTEAFF.

The chain links TRBV7-3 to TRBJ2-2; D is perhaps TRBD1 (6 bases). Germline V gene lookup returns CDR1 SGHTA and CDR2 FQGTGA. V shed 1 base and J shed 6 bases, with 9 bases lying between them. The CDR3 covers 14 residues. The CDR3 here is CASSLKGVSGELFF. CDR3 coding DNA: TGTGCCAGCAGCTTAAAGGGGGTGTCCGGGGAGCTGTTTTTT.

A single count supports this clone. The same CDR3 can be traced to other DNA sequences in this sample. This chain links TRBV2 with TRBJ2-7; 10 nucleotides align to TRBD1. Germline values: CDR1 SNHLY, CDR2 FYNNEI. V lost 6 bases, J lost 5 bases, and 1 base stayed unmatched. There are 12 residues in the CDR3. The CDR3, as DNA: TGTGCCAGCAGCGGGACAGGGGACGAGCAGTACTTC. Translated, it gives CASSGTGDEQYF.

The chain couples TRBV27 to TRBJ2-2, with 8 nucleotides matching TRBD1. V shed 9 bases and J 1 base; nucleotides not matched to a gene: 7. This CDR3 comprises 15 residues. The germline CDR1 and CDR2 sequences are MNHEY and SMNVEV (reference sequence). CDR3 in amino acids: CASDKGQENTGELFF. CDR3 nucleotide sequence: TGTGCCAGTGACAAGGGACAGGAGAACACCGGGGAGCTGTTTTTT.

This chain connects TRBV19 to TRBJ1-5; D ambiguous. The germline CDR1 and CDR2 sequences are LNHDA and SQIVND (reference sequence). Trimming pared 5 bases from V and 1 base from J, leaving 12 bases between. The CDR3 sequence is 15 residues long. The CDR3 DNA sequence: TGTGCCAGTAGTGTGACAAGACCGAGCAATCAGCCCCAGCATTTT. This gives the protein CASSVTRPSNQPQHF.

The chain recombines TRBV6-2 or TRBV6-3 with TRBJ1-6; no firm D call. Germline-derived CDR1 and CDR2 are MNHEY and SVGEGT. This CDR3 region has 15 residues. Trimming removed 6 bases at V and 9 bases at J, with 18 bases between. CDR3 DNA: TGTGCCAGCAGCCACCCCGGGGAGATCGGTTCACCCCTCCACTTT. Its translation: CASSHPGEIGSPLHF.

With respect to this clone: A junction end diverges from the germline sequence, so it may reflect a read error. The chain employs TRBV6-1 and TRBJ2-2; weak D call: TRBD2 (5 bases). CDR1 MNHNS and CDR2 SASEGT come from the germline V gene. The CDR3 loop spans 14 amino acids. The DNA of the CDR3 is TGTGCCAGCAGGGAAGGACTGATTACCGGGGAGCTGTTTTTT. Its protein product is CASREGLITGELFF.

Points on this clone: Other nucleotide sequences from this sample produce the same CDR3. The chain couples TRBV15 to TRBJ2-7; 8 nucleotides match TRBD2. Germline assignment: CDR1 LNHNV and CDR2 YYDKDF (reference sequence). The CDR3 sequence is 15 residues long. V shed 0 bases and J 5 bases; nucleotides not matched to a gene: 6. The CDR3, as DNA: TGTGCCACCAGCAGAGACCCCGGGGGGGTAGACGAGCAGTACTTC. Its translation is CATSRDPGGVDEQYF. Complete variable domain (other parts from reference TRBV15 and TRBJ2-7): DAMVIQNPRYQVTQFGKPVTLSCSQTLNHNVMYWYQQKSSQAPKLLFHYYDKDFNNEADTPDNFQSRRPNTSFCFLDIRSPGLGDTAMYLCATSRDPGGVDEQYFGPGTRLTVT.

This chain uses TRBV14 with TRBJ1-5; unclear D gene. The CDR3 sequence is 13 residues long. Germline V CDR1 and CDR2: SGHDN, FVKESK. V lost 4 bases and J 3 bases, leaving 7 bases between the germline ends. The CDR3 DNA reads TGTGCCAGCAGCCGCCACATCAATCAGCCCCAGCATTTT. As protein: CASSRHINQPQHF.

This chain uses TRBV3-1 (or the pseudogene TRBV3-2) with TRBJ1-1; D uncertain. With 4 bases removed from V and 0 bases from J, the gap between germline ends came to 18 bases. The V gene's germline CDR1 is LGHDT and CDR2 YNNKEL (reference sequence). This CDR3 contains 17 residues. The CDR3 DNA reads TGTGCCAGCAGCCCCCCCACCGGGTCGGGGATGAACACTGAAGCTTTCTTT. Translating gives CASSPPTGSGMNTEAFF.

The chain has TRBV6-5 and TRBJ2-7; 9 nucleotides align to TRBD1. From germline, CDR1 is MNHEY and CDR2 SVGAGI. CDR3 length equals 15 residues. The junction had 11 bases not matched to a gene; V was cut back by 11 bases and J by 0 bases. DNA for the CDR3: TGTGCCGCTCAAAGCGGGACAGGGATCTCCTACGAGCAGTACTTC. Translated, it gives CAAQSGTGISYEQYF.

The chain uses TRBV6-5 and TRBJ2-1; TRBD2 aligns across 7 bases. With 6 bases clipped from V and 6 bases from J, the junction kept 8 bases outside the gene matches. Looked up from germline, CDR1 is MNHEY and CDR2 is SVGAGI. This CDR3 has 14 amino acids. CDR3 nucleotides: TGTGCCAGCAGGTTGATTTCTAGCGGCAATGAGCAGTTCTTC. Translated, it gives CASRLISSGNEQFF.

The V and J genes are TRBV13 and TRBJ1-1; D perhaps matches TRBD1 (6 bases). Between the trimmed V and J ends, which lost 5 bases and 7 bases, there was a span of 17 bases. This CDR3 contains 14 residues. Germline CDR1 PRHDT, CDR2 FYEKMQ (reference sequence). CDR3 sequence (DNA): TGTGCCAGCAGCAGAGTCTTGAAAGGGGGTGAAGCTTTCTTT. Protein sequence: CASSRVLKGGEAFF.

The J gene is TRBJ2-3, the V gene TRBV6-5, with 11 nucleotides matching TRBD2. J gave up 5 bases and V 6 bases, and 4 bases lay outside the gene matches. CDR3 length: 14 residues. Germline lookup yields CDR1 MNHEY and CDR2 SVGAGI. CDR3 nucleotides: TGTGCCAGCAGCCTAGCGGGAGGAGTAGATACGCAGTATTTT. This gives the protein CASSLAGGVDTQYF.

This chain joins TRBV5-1 and TRBJ2-7, with 10 bases that match TRBD2. The CDR3 covers 15 residues. V lost 0 bases, J lost 2 bases, and 2 bases stayed unmatched. CDR1 and CDR2 (germline): SGHRS, YFSETQ. DNA of the CDR3: TGCGCCAGCAGCTTGGTCCTAGCGGGAGCCTACGAGCAGTACTTC. Protein product: CASSLVLAGAYEQYF.

The rearrangement uses TRBV5-1 and TRBJ2-5, with D tentatively TRBD2 (6 bases). The CDR3 is made up of 16 amino acids. V was pared by 4 bases and J by 5 bases, with 21 bases between. CDR1 SGHRS and CDR2 YFSETQ come from the germline V gene. The CDR3 region has the DNA TGCGCCAGCAGCCCGGTCCCTCAGGGTAGCGGCGAGACCCAGTACTTC. Translation gives CASSPVPQGSGETQYF.

V is TRBV3-1 (or the pseudogene TRBV3-2) and J is TRBJ1-6, with 7 bases identical to TRBD1. The length of the CDR3 is 13 residues. CDR1 is LGHDT and CDR2 is YNNKEL in the germline V gene (reference sequence). V lost 2 bases and J lost 15; bases outside the gene matches: 7. The CDR3 is CASSQKGGGVLHF. CDR3 DNA sequence: TGTGCCAGCAGCCAAAAAGGGGGCGGGGTCCTCCACTTT.

The J gene is TRBJ2-3, the V gene TRBV2, with 8 bases aligning to TRBD2. Losses at the gene ends were 6 bases for V and 2 bases for J; bases not matched to a gene: 4. This CDR3 region has 14 residues. Germline V gene lookup returns CDR1 SNHLY and CDR2 FYNNEI. The CDR3 DNA sequence: TGTGCCAGCAGACTAGCGGAAAACACAGATACGCAGTATTTT. Translated, it gives CASRLAENTDTQYF.

This clone has a single count. The chain couples TRBV4-2 to TRBJ1-3, with 7 bases fitting TRBD1. In germline, CDR1 is LGHNA, CDR2 YNFKEQ. This CDR3 has 16 residues. V lost 1 base to trimming and J lost 1 base; unmatched junction nucleotides: 4. The CDR3 DNA is TGTGCCAGCAGCCAAGGACAGGGTATATCTGGAAACACCATATATTTT. Residues: CASSQGQGISGNTIYF.

This chain connects TRBV9 to TRBJ2-3; D not certain. The CDR3 covers 14 residues. Germline CDR1 SGDLS, CDR2 YYNGEE. The ends were cut back, 0 bases at V and 6 bases at J, with 11 bases in the middle. For the CDR3, the DNA is TGTGCCAGCAGCGTAGGAACCTCTAGGGATACGCAGTATTTT. Translated: CASSVGTSRDTQYF.

This chain connects TRBV5-8 to TRBJ1-2; possibly TRBD1 for D (6 bases). Per germline, CDR1 SGHTS and CDR2 YDEGEE. The CDR3 spans 14 residues. Trimming took off 1 base at V and 4 bases at J, with 11 bases between the two ends. CDR3 region: CASSLWGHPYGYTF. DNA for the CDR3: TGTGCCAGCAGCTTGTGGGGACACCCCTATGGCTACACCTTC.

This rearrangement joins TRBV7-8 to TRBJ1-6; 10 nucleotides line up with TRBD1. CDR3 length: 15 residues. V lost 3 bases and J lost 6; bases outside the gene matches: 2. CDR1 is SGHVS and CDR2 is FQNEAQ in the germline V gene. CDR3 DNA: TGTGCCAGCAGCTTGGGACAGGGGACTAATTCACCCCTCCACTTT. Its protein is CASSLGQGTNSPLHF.

The gene calls are TRBV12-3 or TRBV12-4 and TRBJ1-1; D uncertain. V lost 3 bases and J 0 bases, leaving 5 bases between the germline ends. CDR3 size: 13 residues. The CDR3 sequence is CASSFSVNTEAFF. In nucleotides, the CDR3 is TGTGCCAGCAGTTTTTCGGTGAACACTGAAGCTTTCTTT.

The J gene is TRBJ2-7, the V gene TRBV11-2; 9 bases match TRBD1. Unmatched junction bases numbered 11, after V lost 4 bases and J lost 4 bases. The germline V gene has CDR1 SGHAT and CDR2 FQNNGV. The CDR3 extends over 16 amino acids. CDR3: CASSSKAGTGRYEQYF. The DNA of the CDR3 is TGTGCCAGCAGCTCTAAAGCCGGGACAGGGAGGTACGAGCAGTACTTC. Based on the CDR3 plus reference TRBV11-2 and TRBJ2-7, the full variable domain is EAGVAQSPRYKIIEKRQSVAFWCNPISGHATLYWYQQILGQGPKLLIQFQNNGVVDDSQLPKDRFSAERLKGVDSTLKIQPAKLEDSAVYLCASSSKAGTGRYEQYFGPGTRLTVT.